This is a list of T cell receptor beta chains from one sample in a study of blood T cell repertoires in COVID-19. TCRdb keeps only in-frame clones here, not all; method: immunoSEQ multiplex PCR. Among 300,000 to 500,000 clones, more than 75% were seen once, and the ten largest hold approximately 1%. Input material: PBMCs or T cells enriched from blood (not recorded which). The receptors were gathered from a woman aged 25 to 39 with acute COVID-19. Each CDR3 is given with its conserved first and last residue. Each record gives: J gene, clone size, D gene, V gene, CDR3 DNA, CDR3 protein. D genes are given only for firm matches. Rows give clone size only sometimes, using once, few, many, or a class for an expanded clone.

>TRBJ2-7|-|-|TRBV15
TGTGCCACCAGCAGAGATAAGCTGGGCTGGCACTTC
CATSRDKLGWHF
>TRBJ2-2|-|-|TRBV11-2
TGTGCCAGCAGCTTGAAACAGATCACCGGGGAGCTGTTTTTT
CASSLKQITGELFF
>TRBJ2-7|few|-|TRBV7-2
TGTGCCAGCAGCTTAGAACGACAGGCCTCCTACGAGCAGTACTTC
CASSLERQASYEQYF
>TRBJ2-3|-|-|TRBV7-2
TGTGCCAGCAGCTTAGACGGGGGTTTTCGCGATACGCAGTATTTT
CASSLDGGFRDTQYF
>TRBJ1-5|-|-|TRBV10-1
TGCGCCAGCAGTTCCAGGAGCAATCAGCCCCAGCATTTT
CASSSRSNQPQHF
>TRBJ2-3|-|-|TRBV5-1
TGCGCCAGCAGCCTACCGGACAGTGTTGCAGATACGCAGTATTTT
CASSLPDSVADTQYF
>TRBJ1-1|-|TRBD1|TRBV12-3/TRBV12-4
TGTGCCATATCAGGGGGCACTGAAGCTTTCTTT
CAISGGTEAFF
>TRBJ1-6|-|TRBD1|TRBV2
TGTGCCAGCAGCGGACGGACAGGTGGTTCACCCCTCCACTTT
CASSGRTGGSPLHF
>TRBJ1-1|-|-|TRBV7-9
TGTGCCAGCAGCTCAACAGAGAACACTGAAGCTTTCTTT
CASSSTENTEAFF
>TRBJ2-4|once|-|TRBV7-9
TGTGCCAGCAGCTTAGACATAGCCAAAAACATTCAGTACTTC
CASSLDIAKNIQYF
>TRBJ1-5|few|TRBD1|TRBV5-8
TGTGCCAGCAGCTTCCGCAGGGGGGCCACCAATCAGCCCCAGCATTTT
CASSFRRGATNQPQHF
>TRBJ1-6|few|-|TRBV19
TGTGCCAGTACTTACGGCTATAATTCACCCCTCCACTTT
CASTYGYNSPLHF
>TRBJ2-2|-|TRBD1|TRBV5-1
TGCGCCAGCCTCTTAGAGGACAGGGCCGGGGAGCTGTTTTTT
CASLLEDRAGELFF
>TRBJ1-2|-|-|TRBV27
TGTGCCAGCAGTCCGCAGGCAGGATCCTACTATGGCTACACCTTC
CASSPQAGSYYGYTF
>TRBJ1-6|-|-|TRBV15
TGTGCCACCAGCAGAGATAGGGGAATAAGTTCACCCCTCCACTTT
CATSRDRGISSPLHF
>TRBJ2-7|-|-|TRBV5-8
TGTGCCAGCAGCTTGTTTACAGTGAGCGAGCAGTACTTC
CASSLFTVSEQYF
>TRBJ1-5|-|-|TRBV3-1/TRBV3-2
TGTGCCAGCAGCCTAAGCGGGAGCAATCAGCCCCAGCATTTT
CASSLSGSNQPQHF
>TRBJ2-3|once|TRBD2|TRBV28
TGTGCCAGCAGTACGCAGCGGGGGGGCTTCACAGATACGCAGTATTTT
CASSTQRGGFTDTQYF
>TRBJ1-6|-|-|TRBV25-1
TGTGCCAGCAGTGAAAACCCGCCTAGGGGGAGTTCACCCCTCCACTTT
CASSENPPRGSSPLHF
>TRBJ2-7|few|-|TRBV6-2/TRBV6-3
TGTGCCAGCAGTTACTCGGGCAGTTCCTACGAGCAGTACTTC
CASSYSGSSYEQYF
>TRBJ2-7|-|TRBD1|TRBV6-1
TGTGCCAGCAGTGGGACAGGGGCCGTCGGGTTCTACGAGCAGTACTTC
CASSGTGAVGFYEQYF
>TRBJ1-6|-|-|TRBV9
TGTGCCAGCAGCGCGCAGGGTGGTAATTCACCCCTCCACTTT
CASSAQGGNSPLHF
>TRBJ1-1|-|TRBD1|TRBV7-8
TGTGCCAGCAGCCACTGGACAGGCAAGAACACTGAAGCTTTCTTT
CASSHWTGKNTEAFF
>TRBJ1-4|few|-|TRBV10-2
TGCGCCAGCAGTGAGTCGGTGGGAGGAGTCGAAAAACTGTTTTTT
CASSESVGGVEKLFF
>TRBJ2-7|-|TRBD2|TRBV3-1/TRBV3-2
TGTGCCAGCAGCCAAGGCGGGGGGGCGGGTGAGCAGTACTTC
CASSQGGGAGEQYF
>TRBJ2-5|-|-|TRBV7-2
TGTGCCAGCAGCTTTCTCCGAGGGGAGACCCAGTACTTC
CASSFLRGETQYF
>TRBJ2-5|-|-|TRBV19
TGTGCCAGTAGTATTCAAGCCCAGGGTTTGTCGTGGGAGACCCAGTACTTC
CASSIQAQGLSWETQYF
>TRBJ2-1|-|TRBD2|TRBV2
TGTGCCAGCAGTTCCACCTTGACTAGCATCAATGAGCAGTTCTTC
CASSSTLTSINEQFF
>TRBJ2-3|-|-|TRBV7-3
TGTGCCAGCAGCTCACGACTCCGCGATACGCAGTATTTT
CASSSRLRDTQYF
>TRBJ2-7|once|-|TRBV4-1
TGCGCCAGCAGCCAAGATTATCCTCAGTCGTACGAGCAGTACTTC
CASSQDYPQSYEQYF
>TRBJ2-2|-|TRBD1|TRBV29-1
TGCAGCGTTGGGGACAGGGCGACCGGGGAGCTGTTTTTT
CSVGDRATGELFF
>TRBJ2-7|-|-|TRBV6-5
TGTGCCAGCAGTTACCGAGACTCCCCCAGCGGGCAGTACTTC
CASSYRDSPSGQYF
>TRBJ2-3|-|-|TRBV5-5
TGTGCCAGCAACCCCGCGGGGCGCACAGATACGCAGTATTTT
CASNPAGRTDTQYF
>TRBJ2-3|once|-|TRBV7-2
TGTGCCAGCAGCCTGGACGTGCAGCGGGTTTTGTGGACAGATACGCAGTATTTT
CASSLDVQRVLWTDTQYF
>TRBJ2-7|-|TRBD1|TRBV11-2
TGTGCCAGCAGCTTATGGGACAGGACCTACGAGCAGTACTTC
CASSLWDRTYEQYF
>TRBJ1-1|-|TRBD1|TRBV5-6
TGTGCCAGCAGCTTCGGGACAGGGTATACTGAAGCTTTCTTT
CASSFGTGYTEAFF
>TRBJ2-2|-|TRBD1|TRBV5-1
TGCGCCAGCGCTACCCCCAGGACAGGGACCACTGGGGAGCTGTTTTTT
CASATPRTGTTGELFF
>TRBJ2-1|-|-|TRBV19
TGTGCCAGTAAGTTCGCGGGGACCGAGCAGTTCTTC
CASKFAGTEQFF
>TRBJ1-5|-|-|TRBV4-3
TGCGCCAGCAGCCAAGACGAGAATCAGCCCCAGCATTTT
CASSQDENQPQHF
>TRBJ2-5|-|-|TRBV24-1
TGTGCCACCAGTGATCCTCGGGGGGCCCTTGAGGCCCAGTACTTC
CATSDPRGALEAQYF
>TRBJ1-1|-|-|TRBV27
TGTGCCAGCAGTTTGGCGGGGGCAACTGAAGCTTTCTTT
CASSLAGATEAFF
>TRBJ1-6|-|TRBD1|TRBV10-3
TGTGCCATCAGCCGGGACAGCGGGTCACCCCTCCACTTT
CAISRDSGSPLHF